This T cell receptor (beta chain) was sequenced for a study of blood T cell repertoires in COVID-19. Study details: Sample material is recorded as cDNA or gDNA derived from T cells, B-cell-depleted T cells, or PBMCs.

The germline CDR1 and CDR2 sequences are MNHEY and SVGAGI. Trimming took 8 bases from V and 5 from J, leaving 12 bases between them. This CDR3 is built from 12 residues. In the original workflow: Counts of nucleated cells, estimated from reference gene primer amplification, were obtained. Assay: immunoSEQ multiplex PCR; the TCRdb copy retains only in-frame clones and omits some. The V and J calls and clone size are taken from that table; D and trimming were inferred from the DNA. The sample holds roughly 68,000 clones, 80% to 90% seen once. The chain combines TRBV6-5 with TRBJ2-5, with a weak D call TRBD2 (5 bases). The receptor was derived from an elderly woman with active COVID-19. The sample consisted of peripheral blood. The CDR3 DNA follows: TGTGCCAGCGGCCCTAGCAAGGAGACCCAGTACTTC. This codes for CASGPSKETQYF.